A single sample is the source of the 6 T cell receptor beta chains below, sequenced in a study of cytomegalovirus exposure and HLA in healthy donors. Researchers ran the PCR with 60 Vbeta and 13 Jbeta primers. The protocol was immunoSEQ multiplex PCR, while the TCRdb copy is restricted to in-frame clones and leaves out a portion. Its listing shows 55,000 or so clones. Material for sequencing was PBMCs. The source of these receptors is a woman in her twenties or thirties in good health and CMV-seropositive.

The J gene is TRBJ2-6, the V gene TRBV16; tentative D call: TRBD1 (5 bases). Germline CDR1 is KGHSY and CDR2 is FQNENV. V was cut by 2 bases and J by 0 bases, with 14 bases left in between. The CDR3 covers 18 residues. The DNA of the CDR3 is TGTGCCAGCAGCCAAGGTTCAGGGTTGGACTCTGGGGCCAACGTCCTGACTTTC. Translating it yields CASSQGSGLDSGANVLTF.

J is TRBJ1-1 and V is TRBV30; a weak D match, TRBD1 (6 bases). Deletions cut 7 bases from V and 3 bases from J, with 9 bases between. The CDR3 contains 11 residues. The germline CDR1 and CDR2 sequences are GTSNPN and SVGIG (reference sequence). The chain's CDR3 is CASTGHTEAFF. CDR3 coding DNA: TGTGCCTCCACAGGGCACACTGAAGCTTTCTTT.

CDR3 sequence: CASSLTTSGPETQYF. CDR3 nucleotides: TGTGCCAGCAGCTTAACGACTAGCGGCCCAGAGACCCAGTACTTC. The chain has TRBV7-9 and TRBJ2-5; 9 nucleotides align to TRBD2. Per the germline V gene, CDR1 is SEHNR and CDR2 is FQNEAQ (reference sequence). This CDR3 region has 15 residues. V lost 2 bases, J lost 4 bases, and 5 bases stayed unmatched.

The chain is built from TRBV19 and TRBJ1-2; D remains ambiguous. Trimming left V 4 bases short and J 6 bases short, with 12 bases between. The CDR3 length is 13 residues. Per the germline V gene, CDR1 is LNHDA and CDR2 is SQIVND (reference sequence). CDR3 region: CASSTRENDGYTF. The CDR3 DNA sequence: TGTGCCAGTAGTACCCGAGAGAACGATGGCTACACCTTC.

The chain links TRBV19 to TRBJ1-1, with 10 bases lining up with TRBD1. This CDR3 is built from 13 residues. Germline CDR1 reads LNHDA; CDR2 reads SQIVND (reference sequence). Trimming removed 9 bases from V and 4 bases from J; junction bases left unmatched: 5. CDR3 in amino acids: CASRQGASTEAFF. The CDR3 DNA reads as TGTGCCAGCAGACAGGGGGCGAGCACTGAAGCTTTCTTT.

The J gene is TRBJ2-5, the V gene TRBV29-1; no firm D call. This CDR3 region has 11 residues. Trimming stripped 7 bases from V and 7 bases from J, with 13 bases between. The germline CDR1 and CDR2 sequences are SQVTM and ANQGSEA. For the CDR3, the DNA is TGCAGCGCGACGAGCTCGGGGACCCAGTACTTC. It yields the protein CSATSSGTQYF.